These 16 T cell receptor beta chains originate from one sample sequenced in a study of cytomegalovirus exposure and HLA in healthy donors. The PCR contained 60 Vbeta and 13 Jbeta primers. The repertoire was sequenced with immunoSEQ multiplex PCR; TCRdb's copy has only in-frame clones and lacks some. The sample lists around 200,000 clones; 75% were seen once. What was sequenced was PBMCs. The receptors shown here come from a male donor in good health and CMV-seronegative.

V is TRBV7-3 and J is TRBJ2-1; possibly TRBD2 for D (6 bases). Trimming cost V 5 bases and J 9 bases, with 14 bases left between them. The CDR3 sequence is 13 residues long. From germline, CDR1 is SGHTA and CDR2 FQGTGA. CDR3 DNA sequence: TGTGCCAGCAGCCTCCACGTGGAGGGTGAGCAGTTCTTC. Its protein is CASSLHVEGEQFF.

This clone is a singleton in its sample. The V gene is TRBV9, the J gene TRBJ1-4; weak D call: TRBD1 (5 bases). V was clipped by 2 bases and J by 8 bases, with 16 bases between them. Germline V gives CDR1 SGDLS, CDR2 YYNGEE. This CDR3 is 15 amino acids long. The CDR3 nucleotides read TGTGCCAGCAGCGTTGGGGGACTCCTAAACGAAAAACTGTTTTTT. This sequence encodes CASSVGGLLNEKLFF. Filled out from reference TRBV9 and TRBJ1-4, the complete variable domain reads DSGVTQTPKHLITATGQRVTLRCSPRSGDLSVYWYQQSLDQGLQFLIQYYNGEERAKGNILERFSAQQFPDLHSELNLSSLELGDSALYFCASSVGGLLNEKLFFGSGTQLSVL.

The chain combines TRBV29-1 with TRBJ2-5, with a weak D call TRBD2 (5 bases). V lost 7 bases and J lost 7, with 28 bases in between. Germline assignment: CDR1 SQVTM and CDR2 ANQGSEA. The CDR3 length is 16 residues. The CDR3: CSGQPGSVPRLWTQYF. The CDR3 DNA is TGCAGCGGACAACCTGGGAGTGTTCCCAGGTTATGGACCCAGTACTTC.

This clone appeared a few times. The chain carries TRBV6-1 and TRBJ1-4; D is unclear. The germline V gene encodes CDR1 MNHNS and CDR2 SASEGT. The CDR3 covers 15 residues. Trimming pared 4 bases from V and 8 bases from J, leaving 17 bases between. The CDR3 reads CASSVTYHSGEKLFF. As DNA, the CDR3 is TGTGCCAGCAGTGTGACGTACCACTCGGGAGAAAAACTGTTTTTT.

The gene calls are TRBV6-5 and TRBJ2-5, with 7 bases aligning to TRBD1. Germline CDR1 MNHEY, CDR2 SVGAGI. CDR3 length: 13 residues. V gave up 8 bases and J gave up 5 bases; unmatched junction bases: 8. The CDR3 DNA follows: TGTGCCAGCTCCCGGACAGGCGAGGAGACCCAGTACTTC. Translated: CASSRTGEETQYF.

This clone occurred once. V and J are TRBV11-1 and TRBJ2-1, with D maybe TRBD2 (6 bases). This CDR3 comprises 16 residues. V dropped 2 bases and J dropped 6 bases, with 17 bases sitting between them. Germline assignment: CDR1 SGHAT and CDR2 FQDESV (reference sequence). This chain's CDR3 is CASSLRLAGGGNEQFF. DNA of the CDR3: TGTGCCAGCAGCTTACGGCTAGCCGGGGGAGGCAATGAGCAGTTCTTC.

This sequence joins TRBV4-2 and TRBJ2-3; tentative D call: TRBD2 (6 bases). Germline values: CDR1 LGHNA, CDR2 YNFKEQ. This CDR3 comprises 20 residues. V lost 0 bases, J lost 2 bases, and 24 bases lay in between. DNA for the CDR3: TGTGCCAGCAGCCAAGAGTCCCCGCGGGGCATTTTTCGGGACACAGATACGCAGTATTTT. This gives the protein CASSQESPRGIFRDTDTQYF.

V usage is TRBV6-5 and J usage is TRBJ1-1, with D uncertain. From germline, CDR1 is MNHEY and CDR2 SVGAGI. The CDR3 is made up of 13 amino acids. The V end was cut by 6 bases, the J end by 1 base, with 9 bases between. The CDR3 nucleotides are TGTGCCAGCAGATCAAACTGGAACACTGAAGCTTTCTTT. Its protein is CASRSNWNTEAFF.

The chain joins TRBV27 to TRBJ1-5; 8 bases map to TRBD1. The length of the CDR3 is 15 residues. The germline V gene encodes CDR1 MNHEY and CDR2 SMNVEV (reference sequence). V lost 4 bases to trimming and J lost 4 bases; unmatched junction nucleotides: 6. The CDR3 DNA follows: TGTGCCAGCAGTTCGACAGGGGTCGGTAATCAGCCCCAGCATTTT. This encodes CASSSTGVGNQPQHF.

The J gene is TRBJ1-5, the V gene TRBV7-9; 9 bases are shared with TRBD1. This CDR3 comprises 16 residues. CDR1 SEHNR and CDR2 FQNEAQ come from the germline V gene (reference sequence). The trim removed 4 bases at V and 1 base at J, leaving 5 bases unmatched. CDR3 residues: CASSSQQGASNQPQHF. As DNA, the CDR3 is TGTGCCAGCAGCTCGCAACAGGGGGCGAGCAATCAGCCCCAGCATTTT.

The V and J genes are TRBV9 and TRBJ2-1, with a possible D match to TRBD1 (5 bases). V was shortened by 5 bases and J by 0 bases, with 15 bases between the two germline ends. Germline lookup yields CDR1 SGDLS and CDR2 YYNGEE. This CDR3 is 16 amino acids long. Here the CDR3 DNA reads TGTGCCAGCAGTCAACGGTGGGGCAGCTCCTACAATGAGCAGTTCTTC. Amino acid sequence: CASSQRWGSSYNEQFF.

The CDR3 reads CASSYSGGPGNTIYF. CDR3 bases: TGTGCCAGCAGTTACTCGGGAGGTCCTGGAAACACCATATATTTT. The rearrangement uses TRBV6-5 and TRBJ1-3; D is unclear. CDR3 size: 15 residues. Germline V gene data show CDR1 as MNHEY and CDR2 as SVGAGI. V gave up 0 bases and J gave up 2 bases, with 8 bases separating them.

This clone was counted only a few times. The chain has TRBV6-5 and TRBJ2-5; TRBD2 agrees at 9 bases. J was trimmed by 1 base and V by 5 bases; bases with no gene match: 5. Germline V gene data show CDR1 as MNHEY and CDR2 as SVGAGI. There are 15 residues in the CDR3. This chain's CDR3 is CASSRLTSGQETQYF. CDR3 nucleotides: TGTGCCAGCAGTCGTTTGACTAGCGGCCAAGAGACCCAGTACTTC.

This clone occurred a few times. The chain joins TRBV19 to TRBJ2-1, with TRBD1 matching over 10 bases. J was trimmed by 2 bases and V by 4 bases; bases with no gene match: 2. The germline V gene has CDR1 LNHDA and CDR2 SQIVND (reference sequence). CDR3 length: 15 residues. DNA for the CDR3: TGTGCCAGTAGTAGGGGACAGGGGCCCTACAATGAGCAGTTCTTC. Amino acids: CASSRGQGPYNEQFF.

This clone is a singleton in its sample. The chain links TRBV9 to TRBJ2-5; TRBD1 matches 8 bases. CDR3 length: 15 residues. V was pared by 0 bases and J by 5 bases, with 6 bases of the junction left unmatched. Germline V gene sequence: CDR1 SGDLS, CDR2 YYNGEE. The CDR3 region has the DNA TGTGCCAGCAGCGTAGAAGGACAGGGTTTCGAGACCCAGTACTTC. It specifies CASSVEGQGFETQYF.

The chain couples TRBV15 to TRBJ2-2; D gene unclear. This CDR3 is 13 amino acids long. Germline V gene sequence: CDR1 LNHNV, CDR2 YYDKDF (reference sequence). Trimming removed 3 bases at V and 3 bases at J, with 5 bases between. CDR3 loop: CATSRAYTGELFF. The CDR3 region has the DNA TGTGCCACCAGCAGGGCCTACACCGGGGAGCTGTTTTTT.